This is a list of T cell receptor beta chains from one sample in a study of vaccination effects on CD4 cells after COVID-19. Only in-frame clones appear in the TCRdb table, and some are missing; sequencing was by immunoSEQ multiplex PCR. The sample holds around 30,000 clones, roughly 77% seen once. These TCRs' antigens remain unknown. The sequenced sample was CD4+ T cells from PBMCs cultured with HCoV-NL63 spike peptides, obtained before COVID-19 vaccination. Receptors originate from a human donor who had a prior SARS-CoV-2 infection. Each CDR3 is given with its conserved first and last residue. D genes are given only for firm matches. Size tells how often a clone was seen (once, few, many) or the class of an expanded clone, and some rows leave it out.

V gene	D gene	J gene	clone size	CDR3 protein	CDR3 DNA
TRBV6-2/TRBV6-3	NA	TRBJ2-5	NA	CASSYRVERGGVEETQYF	TGTGCCAGCAGTTATCGGGTCGAGAGGGGGGGCGTTGAAGAGACCCAGTACTTC
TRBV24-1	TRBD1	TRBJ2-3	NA	CATSDFQTGAKDTQYF	TGTGCCACCAGTGATTTCCAGACAGGGGCAAAAGATACGCAGTATTTT
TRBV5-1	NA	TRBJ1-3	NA	CASSLGDSYSGNTIYF	TGCGCCAGCAGCTTGGGCGACAGTTACTCTGGAAACACCATATATTTT
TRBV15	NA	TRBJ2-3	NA	CATSYGGITDTQYF	TGTGCCACCAGCTACGGGGGAATCACAGATACGCAGTATTTT
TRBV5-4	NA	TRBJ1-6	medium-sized	CASSLWQGTNSPLHF	TGTGCCAGCAGCTTGTGGCAGGGGACAAATTCACCCCTCCACTTT
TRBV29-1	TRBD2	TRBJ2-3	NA	CSVISGSTDTQYF	TGCAGCGTAATTAGCGGGAGCACAGATACGCAGTATTTT
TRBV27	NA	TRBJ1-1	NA	CASVKGIGLMNTEAFF	TGTGCCAGCGTTAAAGGGATCGGCTTAATGAACACTGAAGCTTTCTTT
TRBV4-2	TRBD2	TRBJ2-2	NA	CASSQRSLTSGGEGGELFF	TGTGCCAGCAGCCAAAGATCCTTGACTAGCGGGGGGGAAGGCGGGGAGCTGTTTTTT
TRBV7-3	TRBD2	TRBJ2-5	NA	CASSPGLAGGETQYF	TGTGCCAGCAGCCCCGGACTAGCGGGGGGGGAGACCCAGTACTTC
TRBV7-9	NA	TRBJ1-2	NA	CASHFSGHTGYTF	TGTGCCAGCCATTTTTCAGGACATACGGGCTACACCTTC
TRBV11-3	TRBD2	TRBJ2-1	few	CASSFAGAYNEQFF	TGTGCCAGCAGCTTCGCGGGGGCCTACAATGAGCAGTTCTTC
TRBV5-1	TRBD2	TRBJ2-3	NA	CASSLGLAGANTDTQYF	TGCGCCAGCAGCTTGGGTCTAGCGGGGGCAAACACAGATACGCAGTATTTT
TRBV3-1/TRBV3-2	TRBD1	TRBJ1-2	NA	CASSQIGGNYGYTF	TGTGCCAGCAGCCAAATAGGGGGCAACTATGGCTACACCTTC
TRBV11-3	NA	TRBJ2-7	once	CASSSEWDKNYEQYF	TGTGCCAGCAGCTCTGAATGGGACAAAAACTACGAGCAGTACTTC
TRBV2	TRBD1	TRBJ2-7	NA	CASRATGGDEQYF	TGTGCCAGCAGGGCCACAGGGGGTGACGAGCAGTACTTC
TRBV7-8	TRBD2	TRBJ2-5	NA	CASNPVRVGGEETQYF	TGTGCCAGCAACCCGGTGAGGGTCGGGGGGGAAGAGACCCAGTACTTC
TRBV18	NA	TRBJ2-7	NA	CASSPGRQLFYEQYF	TGTGCCAGCTCTCCGGGAAGACAGTTGTTCTACGAGCAGTACTTC
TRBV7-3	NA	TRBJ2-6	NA	CASSPTSSGANVLTF	TGTGCCAGCAGCCCCACAAGCTCTGGGGCCAACGTCCTGACTTTC
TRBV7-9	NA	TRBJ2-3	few	CASSSEQYTDTQYF	TGTGCCAGCAGCTCGGAACAGTACACAGATACGCAGTATTTT
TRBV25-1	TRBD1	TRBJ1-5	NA	CASSEGGRGHQPQHF	TGTGCCAGCAGTGAAGGGGGCAGGGGGCATCAGCCCCAGCATTTT
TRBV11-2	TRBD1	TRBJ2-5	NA	CASSLNRGTWETQYF	TGTGCCAGCAGCCTAAACAGGGGGACGTGGGAGACCCAGTACTTC
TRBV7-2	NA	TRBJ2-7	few	CASSLGRVPYEQYF	TGTGCCAGCAGCTTAGGCAGGGTCCCCTACGAGCAGTACTTC
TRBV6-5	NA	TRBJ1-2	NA	CATAASGLANYGYTF	TGTGCCACCGCTGCTTCCGGGTTAGCTAACTATGGCTACACCTTC
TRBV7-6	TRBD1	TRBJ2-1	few	CASSFGQGLDNEQFF	TGTGCCAGCAGCTTCGGACAGGGCCTAGACAATGAGCAGTTCTTC
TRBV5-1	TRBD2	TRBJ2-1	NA	CASSLDRLANEQFF	TGCGCCAGCAGCTTGGATAGACTAGCCAATGAGCAGTTCTTC
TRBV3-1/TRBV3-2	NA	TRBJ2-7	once	CASSKLGTHYEQYF	TGTGCCAGCAGCAAGTTGGGGACACACTACGAGCAGTACTTC
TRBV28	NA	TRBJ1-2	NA	CASSPKLRNYGYTF	TGTGCCAGCAGTCCTAAACTCAGAAACTATGGCTACACCTTC
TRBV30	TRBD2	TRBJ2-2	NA	CACTPSGGPLFGELFF	TGTGCCTGCACGCCGAGCGGGGGCCCTCTGTTTGGGGAGCTGTTTTTT
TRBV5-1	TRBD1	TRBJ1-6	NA	CASSSGTGTLPLHF	TGCGCCAGCAGCTCCGGGACAGGGACCCTCCCCCTCCACTTT
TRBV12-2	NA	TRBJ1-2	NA	CASRFAPGQGAGGYTF	TGTGCAAGTCGCTTTGCACCGGGACAGGGGGCGGGTGGCTACACCTTC
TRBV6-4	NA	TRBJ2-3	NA	CASSDAGQSTDTQYF	TGTGCCAGCAGTGACGCCGGACAAAGCACAGATACGCAGTATTTT
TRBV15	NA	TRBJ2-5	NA	CATSRDPGSQETQYF	TGTGCCACCAGCAGAGATCCCGGTAGCCAGGAGACCCAGTACTTC
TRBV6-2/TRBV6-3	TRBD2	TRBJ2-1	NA	CASSGLAGAGEQFF	TGTGCCAGCAGTGGATTAGCGGGAGCTGGTGAGCAGTTCTTC
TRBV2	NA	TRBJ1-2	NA	CASSENNPTNYGYTF	TGTGCCAGCAGTGAAAACAACCCGACGAACTATGGCTACACCTTC
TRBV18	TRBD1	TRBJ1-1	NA	CASSPLGQGGTEAFF	TGTGCCAGCTCACCACTGGGACAGGGGGGTACTGAAGCTTTCTTT
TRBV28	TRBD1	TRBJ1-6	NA	CASLVGQENSPLHF	TGTGCCAGCCTAGTGGGACAGGAGAATTCACCCCTCCACTTT
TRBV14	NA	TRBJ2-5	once	CASSRRGEETQYF	TGTGCCAGCAGCCGCCGGGGAGAAGAGACCCAGTACTTC
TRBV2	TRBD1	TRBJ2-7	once	CASRTTPGGEQYF	TGTGCCAGCAGGACAACCCCAGGGGGCGAGCAGTACTTC
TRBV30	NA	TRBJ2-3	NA	CAWSVSGTDTQYF	TGTGCCTGGAGTGTATCGGGGACAGATACGCAGTATTTT
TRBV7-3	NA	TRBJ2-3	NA	CASSLSGRDTQYF	TGTGCCAGCAGCCTTTCTGGCCGAGATACGCAGTATTTT
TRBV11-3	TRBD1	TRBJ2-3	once	CASSPGRGTDTQYF	TGTGCCAGCAGCCCAGGCAGGGGGACAGATACGCAGTATTTT